The present TCR beta chain was sequenced within a study of CD8 T cells in ankylosing spondylitis. Overall study results and limits: Blood of patients with ankylosing spondylitis appeared to be characterized by a TCR beta motif of several highly homologous variants.

This clonotype came up many times. Its matching antigen is unknown. TCRdb independently ran MiXCR on the 5' RACE reads; one entry per CDR3 protein. This repertoire shows more than 150,000 distinct CDR3 sequences, roughly 13% found once; its top ten account for more than 15%. With 5 bases removed from V and 0 bases from J, the gap between germline ends came to 11 bases. The CDR3 has 15 residues. Sequenced sample: blood, either unsorted or a sorted T cell fraction (not recorded which). The chain carries TRBV12-3 or TRBV12-4 and TRBJ2-1; tentative D call: TRBD2 (6 bases). This clonotype originated in a male donor with ankylosing spondylitis or in good health (not recorded which). CDR3 sequence reads: CASSPSAGSYNEQFF. The DNA of the CDR3 is TGTGCCAGCAGTCCTAGCGCGGGCTCCTACAATGAGCAGTTCTTC.